The 4 T cell receptor beta chains presented below share a single source sample, sequenced in a study of shared clonotypes between healthy human individuals. Produced via immunoSEQ multiplex PCR; TCRdb's table is partial and in-frame only. The sample lists 950,000 to 1,100,000 clones; about 74% were seen once. Sample: memory CD4+ T cells sorted from blood. Subset denoted: CD45RA-negative fraction. The receptors come from a man aged 18 to 30 in good health.

In this sample, this clone turned up once. CDR3 amino acids: CASSQASGRGDTQYF. Here the CDR3 DNA reads TGTGCCAGCAGCCAGGCTAGCGGGAGAGGAGATACGCAGTATTTT. The V and J genes are TRBV7-8 and TRBJ2-3; 10 bases map to TRBD2. Unmatched junction bases numbered 7, after V lost 5 bases and J lost 5 bases. CDR1 is SGHVS, CDR2 FQNEAQ, per germline. The CDR3 runs 15 residues.

The chain recombines TRBV27 with TRBJ1-5; D gene uncertain. CDR1 and CDR2 (germline): MNHEY, SMNVEV (reference sequence). V was clipped by 6 bases and J by 1 base, with 10 bases between them. There are 14 residues in the CDR3. The CDR3: CASRSTASNQPQHF. DNA of the CDR3: TGTGCCAGCAGATCAACAGCGAGCAATCAGCCCCAGCATTTT.

This sequence joins TRBV11-2 and TRBJ1-1; a weak D match, TRBD1 (5 bases). CDR3 length equals 13 residues. CDR1 and CDR2 from the germline V gene are SGHAT and FQNNGV. Trimming left V 7 bases short and J 1 base short, with 10 bases between. This chain's CDR3 is CASTLQGNTEAFF. The CDR3 nucleotides read TGTGCCAGCACCCTCCAGGGGAACACTGAAGCTTTCTTT. Full variable domain (rest looked up from reference TRBV11-2 and TRBJ1-1): EAGVAQSPRYKIIEKRQSVAFWCNPISGHATLYWYQQILGQGPKLLIQFQNNGVVDDSQLPKDRFSAERLKGVDSTLKIQPAKLEDSAVYLCASTLQGNTEAFFGQGTRLTVV.

The chain recombines TRBV7-2 with TRBJ1-2; D is possibly TRBD1 (5 bases). Germline loops: CDR1 SGHTA, CDR2 FQGNSA. The CDR3 length is 13 residues. Trimming removed 5 bases from V and 8 bases from J, with 15 bases in between. The CDR3 region has the DNA TGTGCCAGCAGCCTAGTGGGGGGTTCCGGCTACACCTTC. This gives the protein CASSLVGGSGYTF.